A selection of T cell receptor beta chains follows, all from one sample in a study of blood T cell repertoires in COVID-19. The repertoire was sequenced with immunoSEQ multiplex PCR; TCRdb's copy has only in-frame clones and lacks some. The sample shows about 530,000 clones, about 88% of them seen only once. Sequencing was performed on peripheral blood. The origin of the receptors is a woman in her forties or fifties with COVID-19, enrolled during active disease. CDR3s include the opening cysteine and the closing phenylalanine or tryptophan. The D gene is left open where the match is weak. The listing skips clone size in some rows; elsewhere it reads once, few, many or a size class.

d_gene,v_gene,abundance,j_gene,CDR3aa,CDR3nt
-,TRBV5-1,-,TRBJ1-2,CASSQSTRGYTF,TGCGCCAGCAGCCAAAGTACCAGGGGCTACACCTTC
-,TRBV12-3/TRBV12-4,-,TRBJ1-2,CASSLGGQVGYTF,TGTGCCAGCAGTTTAGGGGGGCAGGTTGGCTACACCTTC
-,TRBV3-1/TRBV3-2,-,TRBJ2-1,CASSPLLYNEQFF,TGTGCCAGCAGCCCCCTCCTCTACAATGAGCAGTTCTTC
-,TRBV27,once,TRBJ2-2,CASSRAATNTGELFF,TGTGCCAGCAGCCGAGCGGCCACGAACACCGGGGAGCTGTTTTTT
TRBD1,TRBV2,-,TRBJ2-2,CASSEATGGVGELFF,TGTGCCAGCAGTGAAGCGACAGGGGGTGTCGGGGAGCTGTTTTTT
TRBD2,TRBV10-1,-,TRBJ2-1,CASSAQRGRTYNEQFF,TGCGCCAGCAGCGCTCAGCGGGGGCGAACCTACAATGAGCAGTTCTTC
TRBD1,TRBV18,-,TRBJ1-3,CASSHSTGAGNTIYF,TGTGCCAGCTCGCACTCGACAGGGGCTGGAAACACCATATATTTT
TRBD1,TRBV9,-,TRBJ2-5,CASRPTGASQETQYF,TGTGCCAGCAGACCAACAGGGGCCAGCCAAGAGACCCAGTACTTC
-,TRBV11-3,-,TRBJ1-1,CASSTRRGGTEAFF,TGTGCCAGCAGCACCCGTAGGGGGGGCACTGAAGCTTTCTTT
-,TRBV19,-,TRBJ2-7,CASGGPPNYEQYF,TGTGCCAGCGGGGGACCACCCAACTACGAGCAGTACTTC
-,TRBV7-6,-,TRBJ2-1,CASSAGSEQFF,TGTGCCAGCAGTGCGGGGAGTGAGCAGTTCTTC
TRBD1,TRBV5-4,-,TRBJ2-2,CASSTGQGRNTGELFF,TGTGCCAGCAGCACCGGACAGGGGAGGAACACCGGGGAGCTGTTTTTT
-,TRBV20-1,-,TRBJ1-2,CSAPGYYGYTF,TGCAGTGCCCCAGGCTACTATGGCTACACCTTC
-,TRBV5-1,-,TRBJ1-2,CASSLGQAAYGYTF,TGCGCCAGCAGCTTGGGACAGGCAGCTTATGGCTACACCTTC
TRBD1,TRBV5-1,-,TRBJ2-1,CASTGTDSYNEQFF,TGCGCCAGCACCGGGACAGACTCCTACAATGAGCAGTTCTTC
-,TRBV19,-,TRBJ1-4,CASSSTGTGGGEKLFF,TGTGCCAGTAGTTCGACCGGGACTGGTGGGGGTGAAAAACTGTTTTTT
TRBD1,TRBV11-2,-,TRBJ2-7,CASSSGQGTQYF,TGTGCCAGCAGCTCGGGACAGGGGACGCAGTACTTC
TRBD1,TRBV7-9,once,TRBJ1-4,CASSPYRGTTNEKLFF,TGTGCCAGCAGCCCTTACAGGGGGACTACTAATGAAAAACTGTTTTTT
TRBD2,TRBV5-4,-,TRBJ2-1,CASSFGSSGGASLNEQFF,TGTGCCAGCAGCTTTGGGTCTAGCGGGGGGGCCTCTCTCAATGAGCAGTTCTTC
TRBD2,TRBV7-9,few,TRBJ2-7,CASSDPAGYYEQYF,TGTGCCAGCAGCGACCCAGCGGGGTACTACGAGCAGTACTTC
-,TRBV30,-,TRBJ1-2,CAWNMDRSYGYTF,TGTGCCTGGAATATGGACAGATCCTATGGCTACACCTTC
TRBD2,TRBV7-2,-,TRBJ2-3,CASSLVAGGGGDTQYF,TGTGCCAGCAGCTTAGTAGCGGGGGGAGGGGGAGATACGCAGTATTTT
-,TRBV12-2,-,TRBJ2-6,CASRLGVEGPGANVLTF,TGTGCAAGTCGCTTAGGCGTGGAGGGTCCAGGGGCCAACGTCCTGACTTTC
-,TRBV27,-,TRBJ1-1,CASSLSSRYMNTEAFF,TGTGCCAGCAGTTTAAGTTCCCGATACATGAACACTGAAGCTTTCTTT
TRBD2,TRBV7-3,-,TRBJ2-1,CASSLGLAGNNEQFF,TGTGCCAGCAGCTTGGGACTAGCGGGGAACAATGAGCAGTTCTTC
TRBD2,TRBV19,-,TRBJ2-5,CASSIGGGGTVETQYF,TGTGCCAGTAGTATAGGCGGCGGGGGGACCGTGGAGACCCAGTACTTC
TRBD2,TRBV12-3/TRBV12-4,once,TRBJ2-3,CASSGTSGNTQYF,TGTGCCAGCAGCGGGACTAGCGGGAATACGCAGTATTTT
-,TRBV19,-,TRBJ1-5,CASTRSGESNQPQHF,TGTGCCAGTACAAGGTCGGGTGAAAGCAATCAGCCCCAGCATTTT
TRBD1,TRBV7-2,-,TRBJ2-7,CASSFRGSSYEQYF,TGTGCCAGCAGCTTCAGGGGGAGCTCCTACGAGCAGTACTTC
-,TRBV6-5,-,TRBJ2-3,CASTLTVDGTDTQYF,TGTGCCAGCACTCTGACAGTCGACGGCACAGATACGCAGTATTTT
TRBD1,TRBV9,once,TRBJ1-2,CASSEGAVGYGYTF,TGTGCCAGCAGCGAGGGGGCGGTGGGCTATGGCTACACCTTC
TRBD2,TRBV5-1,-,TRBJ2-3,CASSLGLAGGEDTQYF,TGCGCCAGCAGCTTGGGACTAGCGGGGGGAGAAGATACGCAGTATTTT
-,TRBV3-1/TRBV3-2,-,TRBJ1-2,CASSQESQGMAGYTF,TGTGCCAGCAGCCAAGAGTCCCAGGGGATGGCTGGCTACACCTTC
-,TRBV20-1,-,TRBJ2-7,CSASPDYFKWEQYF,TGCAGTGCTAGTCCCGACTACTTCAAATGGGAGCAGTACTTC
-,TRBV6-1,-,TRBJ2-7,CASIKDSRPSYEQYF,TGTGCCAGCATTAAGGACTCCCGACCTTCCTACGAGCAGTACTTC
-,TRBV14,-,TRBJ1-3,CASGQISGNTIYF,TGTGCCAGCGGACAGATCTCTGGAAACACCATATATTTT
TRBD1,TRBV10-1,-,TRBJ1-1,CASSDRGTTEAFF,TGCGCCAGCAGCGACAGGGGTACCACTGAAGCTTTCTTT
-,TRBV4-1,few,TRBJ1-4,CASSQERKLFF,TGCGCCAGCAGCCAAGAGCGAAAACTGTTTTTT
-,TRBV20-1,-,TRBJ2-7,CSASSGGLGVYEQYF,TGCAGTGCTAGTTCGGGGGGCCTCGGGGTATACGAGCAGTACTTC
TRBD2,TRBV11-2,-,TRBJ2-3,CASCKGLAGDTQYF,TGTGCCAGCTGCAAGGGACTAGCGGGGGATACGCAGTATTTT